This T cell receptor beta chain was captured in a study of CD8 T cells in ankylosing spondylitis. Study-level points and caveats: According to the report, clones linked to the disease were significantly enriched in matched synovial fluid samples taken from ankylosing spondylitis patients. With a CD8+ phenotype, disease-linked clones were relatively rare in peripheral blood. Before this, some motif variants had been reported in reactive arthritis synovial fluid and blood. Ankylosing spondylitis blood appeared to be characterized by a TCR beta motif of about 8 highly homologous variants.

The CDR3 is 15 residues long. V gave up 8 bases and J gave up 9 bases; unmatched junction bases: 15. Quantitative 5'-RACE was performed with molecular barcodes, and it yielded the TCR beta libraries. Each CDR3 protein gets one entry after TCRdb re-called the 5' RACE reads with MiXCR. There are a few hundred thousand distinct CDR3 sequences in the sample; roughly 8% occur only once, and about 15% lies in the top ten. On this clonotype itself: Its specificity is not known.

The sequenced sample consisted of blood, either unsorted or a sorted T cell fraction (not recorded which). The TCR was taken from a male donor with ankylosing spondylitis. The rearrangement joins TRBV12-3 or TRBV12-4 to TRBJ2-1; 8 nucleotides agree with TRBD2. DNA of the CDR3: TGTGCCAGCGGAACCACCCCGACTAGCGTCGGTGAGCAGTTCTTC. Its translation is CASGTTPTSVGEQFF.